These 28 T cell receptor beta chains share one sample of origin, sequenced in a study of blood T cell repertoires in COVID-19. Clones were read by immunoSEQ multiplex PCR, and TCRdb kept only the in-frame ones, dropping some. The sample includes 12,000 or so clones, over 70% of them seen just once. Sequences were obtained from peripheral blood. The receptor source for this set is a man older than 75 with acute or convalescent COVID-19.

The chain recombines TRBV7-2 with TRBJ2-1, with 10 positions matching TRBD2. CDR1 is SGHTA, CDR2 FQGNSA, per germline. The V and J ends lost 2 bases and 6 bases, in that order; junction bases with no gene match: 4. This CDR3 region has 15 residues. The CDR3 bases are TGTGCCAGCAGCTTACTAGCGGGGGCCCCCAATGAGCAGTTCTTC. Encoded protein: CASSLLAGAPNEQFF.

The rearrangement joins TRBV5-1 to TRBJ2-5; TRBD2 might be the D (7 bases). The CDR3 length is 13 residues. Deletions cut 6 bases from V and 5 bases from J, with 14 bases between. Germline CDR1 SGHRS, CDR2 YFSETQ. Written as DNA, the CDR3 is TGCGCCAGCACCGACGGGGGGCCGGAGACCCAGTACTTC. Amino acids: CASTDGGPETQYF.

The chain joins TRBV5-1 to TRBJ1-2; 7 nucleotides agree with TRBD1. With 4 bases clipped from V and 1 base from J, the junction kept 4 bases outside the gene matches. CDR1 and CDR2 from the germline V gene are SGHRS and YFSETQ. The CDR3 spans 14 residues. The CDR3 sequence: CASSEGALNYGYTF. DNA for the CDR3: TGCGCCAGCAGCGAGGGGGCGCTTAACTATGGCTACACCTTC.

The chain has TRBV9 and TRBJ1-6; D unresolved. CDR1 and CDR2 from the germline V gene are SGDLS and YYNGEE. V lost 4 bases, J lost 7 bases, and 15 bases lay in between. The CDR3 spans 15 residues. CDR3 sequence reads: CASSSLSRSNSPLHF. The CDR3 nucleotides read TGTGCCAGCAGCTCCCTGTCTCGTTCCAATTCACCCCTCCACTTT.

This clone has more than one count but fewer than ten. This chain uses TRBV5-1 with TRBJ2-3; D might be TRBD2 (5 bases). Germline-derived CDR1 and CDR2 are SGHRS and YFSETQ. The CDR3 consists of 15 residues. V lost 4 bases and J lost 0, with 12 bases in between. CDR3 loop: CASSRSGPSTDTQYF. The CDR3 DNA sequence: TGCGCCAGCAGCAGAAGCGGTCCTAGCACAGATACGCAGTATTTT.

The chain links TRBV29-1 to TRBJ1-2; unclear D gene. Germline V gene lookup returns CDR1 SQVTM and CDR2 ANQGSEA. V was trimmed by 6 bases and J by 4 bases, leaving 9 bases between them. This CDR3 is 11 amino acids long. CDR3 DNA sequence: TGCAGCGTAGACGGACTCTATGGCTACACCTTC. Translating it yields CSVDGLYGYTF. Supplemented by reference TRBV29-1 and TRBJ1-2, the full variable domain reads SAVISQKPSRDICQRGTSLTIQCQVDSQVTMMFWYRQQPGQSLTLIATANQGSEATYESGFVIDKFPISRPNLTFSTLTVSNMSPEDSSIYLCSVDGLYGYTFGSGTRLTVV.

This clone was counted once. The chain uses TRBV7-2 and TRBJ2-3; 7 positions match TRBD2. V was pared by 2 bases and J by 2 bases, with 1 base of the junction left unmatched. In germline, CDR1 is SGHTA, CDR2 FQGNSA. The CDR3 has 14 residues. CDR3 loop: CASSLSGVTDTQYF. The CDR3 bases are TGTGCCAGCAGCTTAAGCGGGGTCACAGATACGCAGTATTTT.

The chain carries TRBV7-4 and TRBJ2-7; 12 nucleotides match TRBD2. The V gene's germline CDR1 is SGHVT and CDR2 SQSDAQ. The ends lost 1 base at V and 6 bases at J; junction bases unmatched: 4. The CDR3 extends over 15 amino acids. Here the CDR3 reads CASSLGLAGDCEQYF. The CDR3 DNA is TGTGCCAGCAGCTTAGGACTAGCGGGGGACTGCGAGCAGTACTTC.

This chain joins TRBV12-5 and TRBJ2-2, with 15 bases fitting TRBD2. CDR1 and CDR2 from the germline V gene are LGHNT and FRNRAP. This CDR3 contains 21 residues. J gave up 7 bases and V 0 bases, and 15 bases lay outside the gene matches. CDR3 protein: CASGLVLSSWTSGGAGGELFF. The CDR3 DNA reads TGTGCTAGTGGTTTGGTACTAAGCTCGTGGACTAGCGGGGGGGCCGGCGGGGAGCTGTTTTTT.

This clone was seen a single time. The chain recombines TRBV19 with TRBJ2-7; D might be TRBD1 (6 bases). Per germline, CDR1 LNHDA and CDR2 SQIVND (reference sequence). V was shortened by 2 bases and J by 0 bases, with 11 bases between the two germline ends. The CDR3 loop spans 15 amino acids. The DNA of the CDR3 is TGTGCCAGTAGTATACGATGGGGGCCCTCCTACGAGCAGTACTTC. This codes for CASSIRWGPSYEQYF.

The rearrangement links TRBV19 to TRBJ1-4; maybe TRBD1 (6 bases). Trimming took off 3 bases at V and 7 bases at J, with 12 bases between the two ends. Germline V gives CDR1 LNHDA, CDR2 SQIVND (reference sequence). There are 14 residues in the CDR3. The CDR3 is CASSIRGAFEKLFF. Here the CDR3 DNA reads TGTGCCAGTAGTATCCGGGGGGCTTTTGAAAAACTGTTTTTT.

This clone was picked up one time. This chain links TRBV6-5 with TRBJ1-1, with a tentative D call TRBD1 (5 bases). The CDR3 runs 12 residues. The germline CDR1 and CDR2 sequences are MNHEY and SVGAGI. Trimming took 6 bases from V and 8 from J, leaving 13 bases between them. CDR3 in amino acids: CASRPPTEEAFF. CDR3 sequence (DNA): TGTGCCAGCAGGCCACCGACAGAGGAAGCTTTCTTT.

The rearrangement joins TRBV10-3 to TRBJ1-2; no clear D gene. This CDR3 comprises 14 residues. Germline V gives CDR1 ENHRY, CDR2 SYGVKD. Trimming removed 2 bases from V and 8 bases from J, with 15 bases in between. CDR3 amino acids: CAISENGELSGYTF. DNA for the CDR3: TGTGCCATCAGTGAGAATGGGGAGCTCAGCGGCTACACCTTC.

The table lists this clone with a count of one. The gene calls are TRBV5-1 and TRBJ2-1, with 10 bases identical to TRBD2. Germline CDR1 reads SGHRS; CDR2 reads YFSETQ. V shed 3 bases and J 4 bases; nucleotides not matched to a gene: 4. The CDR3 runs 15 residues. The CDR3: CASSSLAGAYNEQFF. The CDR3 region has the DNA TGCGCCAGCAGCTCCCTAGCGGGGGCGTACAATGAGCAGTTCTTC.

This clone was counted a few times. The rearrangement joins TRBV7-9 to TRBJ1-6; perhaps TRBD1 as D (6 bases). Germline assignment: CDR1 SEHNR and CDR2 FQNEAQ (reference sequence). Trimming cost V 3 bases and J 4 bases, with 13 bases left between them. The CDR3 runs to 16 residues. The CDR3 region has the DNA TGTGCCAGCAGCTTGGGGCAGGGGTTTTATAATTCACCCCTCCACTTT. Amino acid sequence: CASSLGQGFYNSPLHF.

This rearrangement joins TRBV9 to TRBJ1-4; TRBD1 might be the D (5 bases). V lost 4 bases, J lost 7 bases, and 8 bases lay in between. Germline CDR1 SGDLS, CDR2 YYNGEE. This CDR3 spans 12 amino acids. For the CDR3, the DNA is TGTGCCAGCAGCCCTCAGGGTGAAAAACTGTTTTTT. Protein sequence: CASSPQGEKLFF.

The rearrangement links TRBV28 to TRBJ2-2; 9 nucleotides match TRBD2. This CDR3 spans 15 amino acids. Germline trimming cut 1 base from V and 6 bases from J; bases unmatched to any gene: 3. Germline V CDR1 and CDR2: MDHEN, SYDVKM. DNA of the CDR3: TGTGCCAGCAGTTTATTAGCGGGGGTGTCCGGGGAGCTGTTTTTT. Protein: CASSLLAGVSGELFF.

The rearrangement joins TRBV30 to TRBJ2-3; 8 bases match TRBD2. The V gene's germline CDR1 is GTSNPN and CDR2 SVGIG (reference sequence). There are 16 residues in the CDR3. Trimming took 0 bases from V and 4 from J; bases not matched to a gene: 9. The CDR3 is CAWSVDSTGGADTQYF. The CDR3 DNA reads TGTGCCTGGAGTGTTGACAGCACGGGGGGGGCAGATACGCAGTATTTT.

This clone has a single count. V and J are TRBV11-3 and TRBJ2-2, with D maybe TRBD1 (7 bases). The CDR3 has 17 residues. The germline V gene encodes CDR1 SGHNT and CDR2 YENEEA. V lost 1 base, J lost 0 bases, and 12 bases lay in between. CDR3 nucleotides: TGTGCCAGCAGCTTAGGGGGCGGGACAGCGAACACCGGGGAGCTGTTTTTT. Protein sequence: CASSLGGGTANTGELFF.

This chain connects TRBV7-9 to TRBJ2-1; D possibly corresponds to TRBD1 (6 bases). CDR3 size: 15 residues. Germline V lookup: CDR1 SEHNR, CDR2 FQNEAQ (reference sequence). The V and J ends lost 4 bases and 9 bases respectively, with 19 bases between them. The CDR3, as DNA: TGTGCCAGCAGCTCCCGGGACATCCAACTGGGTGAGCAGTTCTTC. Residues: CASSSRDIQLGEQFF.

The gene calls are TRBV6-5 and TRBJ2-3, with 7 bases aligning to TRBD1. The J segment lost 2 bases and the V segment lost 6 bases, leaving 5 bases of the junction unmatched. CDR1 is MNHEY and CDR2 is SVGAGI in the germline V gene. The CDR3 is made up of 14 amino acids. In nucleotides, the CDR3 is TGTGCCAGCAGCCGGGACAGTTACACAGATACGCAGTATTTT. Translating it yields CASSRDSYTDTQYF.

This clone has more than one count but fewer than ten. J is TRBJ1-1 and V is TRBV11-2; D possibly corresponds to TRBD1 (5 bases). The ends were cut back, 3 bases at V and 3 bases at J, with 8 bases in the middle. CDR1 is SGHAT and CDR2 is FQNNGV in the germline V gene. CDR3 length equals 13 residues. The CDR3 here is CASSLQGYTEAFF. Here the CDR3 DNA reads TGTGCCAGCAGCTTGCAGGGTTACACTGAAGCTTTCTTT.

The chain joins TRBV5-1 to TRBJ1-2, with 7 bases that match TRBD1. The CDR3 totals 16 residues. Trimming took 2 bases from V and 5 from J; bases not matched to a gene: 12. Looked up from germline, CDR1 is SGHRS and CDR2 is YFSETQ. CDR3 nucleotide sequence: TGCGCCAGCAGCTTAGGGAATCCGGGACAGTCTTATGGCTACACCTTC. Its protein product is CASSLGNPGQSYGYTF.

The rearrangement uses TRBV18 and TRBJ2-3; D is unresolved. The ends were cut back, 4 bases at V and 2 bases at J, with 4 bases in the middle. In germline, CDR1 is KGHSH, CDR2 LQKENI. This CDR3 comprises 12 residues. The CDR3 sequence is CASSRDTDTQYF. As DNA, the CDR3 is TGTGCCAGCTCACGCGACACAGATACGCAGTATTTT. Full variable domain (missing parts from reference TRBV18 and TRBJ2-3): NAGVMQNPRHLVRRRGQEARLRCSPMKGHSHVYWYRQLPEEGLKFMVYLQKENIIDESGMPKERFSAEFPKEGPSILRIQQVVRGDSAAYFCASSRDTDTQYFGPGTRLTVL.

This chain uses TRBV7-6 with TRBJ2-1; 12 bases map to TRBD1. Per germline, CDR1 SGHVS and CDR2 FNYEAQ. With 5 bases clipped from V and 9 bases from J, the junction kept 11 bases outside the gene matches. This CDR3 is built from 16 residues. This CDR3 reads CASSQRDRGLGGEQFF. The CDR3 DNA reads TGTGCCAGCAGCCAGCGGGACAGGGGGCTAGGTGGTGAGCAGTTCTTC. The full variable domain, rest sourced from reference TRBV7-6 and TRBJ2-1, is GAGVSQSPRYKVTKRGQDVALRCDPISGHVSLYWYRQALGQGPEFLTYFNYEAQQDKSGLPNDRFSAERPEGSISTLTIQRTEQRDSAMYRCASSQRDRGLGGEQFFGPGTRLTVL.

This clone was picked up one time. The chain joins TRBV5-1 to TRBJ2-1; maybe TRBD1 (6 bases). Looked up from germline, CDR1 is SGHRS and CDR2 is YFSETQ. Trimming removed 3 bases at V and 4 bases at J, with 20 bases between. The CDR3 consists of 17 residues. CDR3: CASSWGPRVNGYNEQFF. The CDR3 DNA sequence: TGCGCCAGCAGCTGGGGGCCTAGGGTCAACGGATACAATGAGCAGTTCTTC.

The J gene is TRBJ2-1, the V gene TRBV7-6, with TRBD1 matching 10 bases. Per the germline V gene, CDR1 is SGHVS and CDR2 is FNYEAQ. V trimming: 4 bases; J trimming: 7 bases; junction bases outside the gene matches: 7. This CDR3 comprises 15 residues. The CDR3 is CASSSQTGGLNEQFF. DNA of the CDR3: TGTGCCAGCAGCTCCCAGACAGGGGGCCTAAATGAGCAGTTCTTC. The full variable domain, in which reference TRBV7-6 and TRBJ2-1 provide the parts outside the CDR3, is GAGVSQSPRYKVTKRGQDVALRCDPISGHVSLYWYRQALGQGPEFLTYFNYEAQQDKSGLPNDRFSAERPEGSISTLTIQRTEQRDSAMYRCASSSQTGGLNEQFFGPGTRLTVL.

The chain links TRBV28 to TRBJ2-2; D is possibly TRBD1 (6 bases). Germline values: CDR1 MDHEN, CDR2 SYDVKM. V lost 6 bases to trimming and J lost 2 bases, with 16 bases between them. This CDR3 spans 16 amino acids. CDR3 DNA: TGTGCCAGCAGCTTTTATCTACAGGGTAACACCGGGGAGCTGTTTTTT. Its translation is CASSFYLQGNTGELFF. The entire variable domain, with the rest obtained from reference TRBV28 and TRBJ2-2, is as follows: DVKVTQSSRYLVKRTGEKVFLECVQDMDHENMFWYRQDPGLGLRLIYFSYDVKMKEKGDIPEGYSVSREKKERFSLILESASTNQTSMYLCASSFYLQGNTGELFFGEGSRLTVL.